The rows below give T cell receptor beta chains drawn from one sample of a study of response to subunit inactivated influenza vaccine. TCRdb passed the RT-PCR reads through MiXCR, listing each CDR3 protein once. Here the sample spans approximately 530,000 distinct CDR3 sequences, more than 7% being singletons. The specimen was PBMCs from blood, collected roughly 24 months after vaccination. The receptors stem from a man aged 50 to 75 who received an inactivated influenza vaccine. CDR3s include the opening cysteine and the closing phenylalanine or tryptophan. D genes are given only for firm matches. For some rows the clone size is stated as once, few or many, or as a class when expanded; others skip it.

TRBV20-1	TRBJ2-6	NA	NA	15	CSAVTLNSGANVLTF	TGCAGTGCTGTAACCCTTAACTCTGGGGCCAACGTCCTGACTTTC
TRBV11-1	TRBJ2-1	NA	few	13	CASSPRWGGEQFF	TGTGCCAGCAGCCCAAGGTGGGGCGGTGAGCAGTTCTTC
TRBV30	TRBJ2-1	TRBD1	NA	14	CAWSNRGWDNEQFF	TGTGCCTGGAGTAACAGGGGATGGGACAATGAGCAGTTCTTC
TRBV10-3	TRBJ1-6	NA	many	17	CAIRDPRESSYNSPLHF	TGTGCCATCAGAGACCCCAGGGAAAGCTCCTATAATTCACCCCTCCACTTT
TRBV7-7	TRBJ2-1	TRBD1	NA	14	CASSLGQANNEQFF	TGTGCTAGCAGCTTGGGACAGGCCAACAATGAGCAGTTCTTC
TRBV11-2	TRBJ1-2	NA	NA	12	CASSQSVYGYTF	TGTGCCAGCAGCCAATCTGTATATGGCTACACCTTC
TRBV5-5	TRBJ2-7	TRBD2	NA	15	CASSLTSGVFDEQYF	TGTGCCAGCAGCCTAACTAGCGGGGTATTCGACGAGCAGTACTTC
TRBV11-2	TRBJ2-4	NA	many	18	CASSESTSAILAKNIQYF	TGTGCCAGCAGCGAGTCGACTAGTGCCATCCTAGCCAAAAACATTCAGTACTTC
TRBV20-1	TRBJ2-1	NA	many	14	CSAREDGSYNEQFF	TGCAGTGCTAGAGAGGACGGATCCTACAATGAGCAGTTCTTC
TRBV5-6	TRBJ2-1	TRBD2	many	16	CASSPPGAGGYNEQFF	TGTGCCAGCAGCCCCCCGGGAGCGGGAGGGTACAATGAGCAGTTCTTC
TRBV7-2	TRBJ2-1	NA	NA	15	CASSLTRFGYNEQFF	TGTGCCAGCAGCTTAACGCGGTTTGGCTACAATGAGCAGTTCTTC
TRBV7-2	TRBJ2-6	NA	NA	14	CASSTPSGASVLTF	TGTGCCAGCAGCACACCTTCTGGGGCCAGCGTCCTGACTTTC
TRBV29-1	TRBJ2-7	NA	NA	12	CSVEQLPYEQYF	TGCAGCGTTGAGCAGCTCCCCTACGAGCAGTACTTC
TRBV7-9	TRBJ2-1	NA	few	15	CASSPLGAGEYEQFF	TGTGCCAGCAGCCCGCTGGGGGCAGGGGAATACGAGCAGTTCTTC
TRBV11-1	TRBJ1-1	NA	few	15	CASSLDGGFNTEAFF	TGTGCCAGCAGCTTGGACGGTGGGTTCAACACTGAAGCTTTCTTT
TRBV12-3/TRBV12-4	TRBJ2-3	NA	many	12	CASSWRGDTQYF	TGTGCCAGCAGTTGGAGGGGAGATACGCAGTATTTT
TRBV24-1	TRBJ2-7	NA	few	12	CATSDASREQYF	TGTGCCACCAGTGACGCCTCTCGGGAGCAGTACTTC
TRBV6-1	TRBJ2-3	NA	many	15	CASAAAAASTDTQYF	TGTGCCAGCGCGGCCGCGGCGGCTAGCACAGATACGCAGTATTTT
TRBV5-1	TRBJ2-5	TRBD1	few	15	CASNLQGRDQETQYF	TGCGCCAGCAATTTACAGGGGCGGGACCAAGAGACCCAGTACTTC
TRBV7-9	TRBJ1-1	NA	NA	14	CASSLNWGETEAFF	TGTGCCAGCAGCTTAAACTGGGGGGAGACTGAAGCTTTCTTT
TRBV5-1	TRBJ2-1	TRBD1	many	15	CASSSRDRGQNEQFF	TGCGCCAGCAGCTCTCGGGACAGGGGGCAGAATGAGCAGTTCTTC
TRBV3-1	TRBJ2-7	NA	NA	15	CASSHGIGVSYEQYF	TGTGCCAGCAGCCATGGCATAGGGGTGAGCTACGAGCAGTACTTC
TRBV28	TRBJ1-2	TRBD1	NA	15	CASSHRDRVDYGYTF	TGTGCCAGCAGTCACCGGGACAGGGTTGACTATGGCTACACCTTC
TRBV4-3	TRBJ1-2	NA	few	15	CASSQGAATNYGYTF	TGCGCCAGCAGCCAAGGAGCAGCAACTAACTATGGCTACACCTTC
TRBV6-2/TRBV6-3	TRBJ2-2	NA	few	13	CASSSGEAGELFF	TGTGCCAGCAGCTCAGGGGAGGCCGGGGAGCTGTTTTTT
TRBV2	TRBJ2-1	NA	few	14	CASVVAPRENEQFF	TGTGCCAGCGTTGTCGCTCCCAGGGAGAATGAGCAGTTCTTC
TRBV27	TRBJ2-7	TRBD2	many	15	CASSPLGPGTTEQYF	TGTGCCAGCAGTCCCCTCGGGCCAGGGACTACCGAGCAGTACTTC
TRBV6-1	TRBJ2-2	NA	NA	18	CASTARAGDHANTGELFF	TGTGCCAGCACCGCGAGGGCAGGGGACCACGCGAACACCGGGGAGCTGTTTTTT
TRBV14	TRBJ2-7	TRBD2	few	15	CASSQFGGSSYEQYF	TGTGCCAGCAGCCAATTCGGGGGGTCCTCCTACGAGCAGTACTTC
TRBV28	TRBJ2-2	NA	NA	16	CASSRRRGAFTGELYF	TGTGCCAGCAGCCGCCGACGGGGGGCGTTCACCGGGGAGCTGTATTTT
TRBV4-1	TRBJ1-4	NA	many	16	CASSQGATITNEKLFF	TGCGCCAGCAGCCAAGGAGCGACAATTACTAATGAAAAACTGTTTTTT
TRBV5-6	TRBJ2-7	NA	few	16	CASSVSTGRSPYEQYF	TGTGCCAGCAGCGTATCCACAGGGAGGTCTCCCTACGAGCAGTACTTC
TRBV27	TRBJ1-1	NA	few	13	CASSHTRFTEAFF	TGTGCCAGCAGTCATACCCGCTTCACTGAAGCTTTCTTT
TRBV2	TRBJ2-5	TRBD2	NA	17	CASRGLAGGPSQETQYF	TGTGCCAGCAGAGGACTAGCGGGAGGGCCCTCTCAAGAGACCCAGTACTTC
TRBV14	TRBJ2-3	NA	NA	14	CASSQDWSTDTQYF	TGTGCCAGCAGCCAAGATTGGTCCACAGATACGCAGTATTTT
TRBV4-3	TRBJ1-5	NA	few	14	CASSQMPGRQPQHF	TGCGCCAGCAGCCAAATGCCGGGACGGCAGCCCCAGCATTTT
TRBV3-1	TRBJ2-7	NA	many	15	CASSQEFVLPYEQYF	TGTGCCAGCAGCCAAGAGTTCGTGCTACCCTACGAGCAGTACTTC
TRBV4-2	TRBJ2-2	TRBD2	few	15	CASSLRRGDTGELFF	TGTGCCAGCAGTCTTCGGCGGGGGGACACCGGGGAGCTGTTTTTT
TRBV3-1	TRBJ1-2	NA	few	13	CASSQASDYGYTF	TGTGCCAGCAGCCAAGCCTCCGACTATGGCTACACCTTC
TRBV19	TRBJ1-5	NA	NA	15	CASSIGDTGNQPQHF	TGTGCCAGTAGTATTGGGGACACCGGCAATCAGCCCCAGCATTTT
TRBV7-9	TRBJ2-3	NA	few	16	CASSLGVGTGTDTQYF	TGTGCCAGCAGCTTAGGCGTGGGGACGGGCACAGATACGCAGTATTTT
TRBV28	TRBJ1-4	NA	NA	14	CASNGGAWSEKLFF	TGTGCCAGCAATGGGGGGGCTTGGAGTGAAAAACTGTTTTTT
TRBV20-1	TRBJ1-1	NA	few	15	CSARVKGRGNTEAFF	TGCAGTGCTAGGGTAAAGGGCAGGGGGAACACTGAAGCTTTCTTT
TRBV6-5	TRBJ1-3	NA	few	16	CASSYAGPSSGNTIYF	TGTGCCAGCAGTTACGCGGGACCGTCCTCTGGAAACACCATATATTTT
TRBV28	TRBJ1-2	TRBD1	NA	19	CASSPGQGLGRALNYGYTF	TGTGCCAGCAGTCCCGGACAGGGCCTTGGGCGTGCTCTTAACTATGGCTACACCTTC
TRBV12-3/TRBV12-4	TRBJ2-1	TRBD2	NA	15	CASSAGLAGKNEQFF	TGTGCCAGCAGTGCGGGACTAGCGGGAAAAAATGAGCAGTTCTTC
TRBV10-3	TRBJ2-1	NA	few	13	CAISVAVGYEQFF	TGTGCCATCAGTGTTGCCGTGGGGTATGAGCAGTTCTTC
TRBV11-2	TRBJ2-3	NA	NA	19	CASSLDGLSGWGLTDTQYF	TGTGCCAGCAGCTTAGACGGCCTCTCCGGATGGGGGCTCACAGATACGCAGTATTTT
TRBV6-1	TRBJ1-6	NA	many	14	CASRVGRINSPLHF	TGTGCCAGCAGGGTGGGACGGATTAATTCACCCCTCCACTTT
TRBV20-1	TRBJ2-5	NA	NA	13	CSANRVEEETQYF	TGCAGTGCTAATAGGGTCGAGGAAGAGACCCAGTACTTC
TRBV5-1	TRBJ2-2	NA	NA	14	CASSSDQRPGELFF	TGCGCCAGCAGCTCCGATCAGAGACCCGGGGAGCTGTTTTTT
TRBV20-1	TRBJ1-2	NA	NA	15	CSAITWDLANYGYTF	TGCAGTGCTATTACTTGGGACCTCGCCAACTATGGCTACACCTTC
TRBV18	TRBJ2-7	TRBD2	NA	16	CASSPPGTGGNYEQYF	TGTGCCAGCTCACCCCCCGGGACCGGGGGGAACTACGAGCAGTACTTC
TRBV28	TRBJ2-3	NA	NA	15	CASSLNPIRTDTQYF	TGTGCCAGCAGTCTCAACCCAATTCGCACAGATACGCAGTATTTT
TRBV11-2	TRBJ1-3	NA	NA	19	CASSLGVVFGGKTGNTIYF	TGTGCCAGCAGCTTAGGCGTTGTTTTTGGGGGCAAGACTGGAAACACCATATATTTT
TRBV7-2	TRBJ2-3	NA	few	17	CASSLASGRGPTDTQYF	TGTGCCAGCAGCTTAGCCTCGGGGCGGGGGCCAACAGATACGCAGTATTTT
TRBV7-9	TRBJ2-3	NA	few	15	CASSSGQSGTDTQYF	TGTGCCAGCTCGTCCGGACAGTCCGGCACAGATACGCAGTATTTT
TRBV30	TRBJ2-1	TRBD2	few	15	CAWRGPGGAVNEQFF	TGTGCCTGGAGGGGGCCGGGAGGAGCGGTCAATGAGCAGTTCTTC
TRBV20-1	TRBJ2-1	TRBD2	many	15	CSATGTSQTFNEQFF	TGCAGTGCTACCGGGACTAGCCAAACCTTCAATGAGCAGTTCTTC